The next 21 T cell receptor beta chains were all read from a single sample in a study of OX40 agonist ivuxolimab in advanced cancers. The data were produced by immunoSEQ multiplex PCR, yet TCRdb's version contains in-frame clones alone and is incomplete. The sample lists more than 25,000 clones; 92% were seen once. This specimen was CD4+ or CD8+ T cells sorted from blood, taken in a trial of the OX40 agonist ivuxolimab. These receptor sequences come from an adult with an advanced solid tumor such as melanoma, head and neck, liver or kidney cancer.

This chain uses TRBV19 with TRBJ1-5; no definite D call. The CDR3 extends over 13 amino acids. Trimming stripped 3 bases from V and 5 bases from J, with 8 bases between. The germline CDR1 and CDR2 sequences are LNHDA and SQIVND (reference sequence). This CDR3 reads CASSISGYQPQHF. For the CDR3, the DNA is TGTGCCAGTAGTATTTCGGGATATCAGCCCCAGCATTTT.

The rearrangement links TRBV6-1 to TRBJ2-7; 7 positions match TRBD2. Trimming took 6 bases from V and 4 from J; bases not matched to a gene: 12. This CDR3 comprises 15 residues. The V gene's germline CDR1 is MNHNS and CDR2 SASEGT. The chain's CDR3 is CASSRVAREAYEQYF. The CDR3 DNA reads TGTGCCAGCAGCCGGGTAGCTCGGGAGGCTTACGAGCAGTACTTC.

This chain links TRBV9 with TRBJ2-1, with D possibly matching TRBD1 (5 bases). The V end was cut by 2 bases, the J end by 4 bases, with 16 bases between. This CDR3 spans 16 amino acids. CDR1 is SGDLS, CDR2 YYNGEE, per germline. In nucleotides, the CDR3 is TGTGCCAGCAGCGTCCTTGGTGCAGGGATATACAATGAGCAGTTCTTC. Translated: CASSVLGAGIYNEQFF.

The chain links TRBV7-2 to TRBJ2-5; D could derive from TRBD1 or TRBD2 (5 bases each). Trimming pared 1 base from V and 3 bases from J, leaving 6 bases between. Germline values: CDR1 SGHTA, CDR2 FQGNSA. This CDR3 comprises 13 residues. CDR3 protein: CASSLGGEETQYF. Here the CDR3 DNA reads TGTGCCAGCAGCTTAGGAGGGGAAGAGACCCAGTACTTC. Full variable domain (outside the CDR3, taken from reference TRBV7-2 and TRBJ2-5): GAGVSQSPSNKVTEKGKDVELRCDPISGHTALYWYRQSLGQGLEFLIYFQGNSAPDKSGLPSDRFSAERTGGSVSTLTIQRTQQEDSAVYLCASSLGGEETQYFGPGTRLLVL.

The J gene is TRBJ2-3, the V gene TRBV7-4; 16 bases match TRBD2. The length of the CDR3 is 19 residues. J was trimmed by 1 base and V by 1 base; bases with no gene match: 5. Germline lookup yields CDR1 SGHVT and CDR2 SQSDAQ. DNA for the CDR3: TGTGCCAGCAGCTTAGTGGGACTAGCGGGAGGGTGTGGCACAGATACGCAGTATTTT. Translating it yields CASSLVGLAGGCGTDTQYF.

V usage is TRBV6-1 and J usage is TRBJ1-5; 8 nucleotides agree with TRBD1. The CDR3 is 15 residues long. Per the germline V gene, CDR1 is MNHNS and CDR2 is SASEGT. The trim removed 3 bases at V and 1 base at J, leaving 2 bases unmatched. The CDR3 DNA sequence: TGTGCCAGCAGTGAGTACAGGGGGAGCAATCAGCCCCAGCATTTT. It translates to CASSEYRGSNQPQHF.

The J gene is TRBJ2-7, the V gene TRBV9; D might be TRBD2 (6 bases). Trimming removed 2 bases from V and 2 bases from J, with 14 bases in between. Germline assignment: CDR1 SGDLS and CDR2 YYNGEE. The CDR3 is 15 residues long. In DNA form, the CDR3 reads TGTGCCAGCAGCGTTTATAGCGGAGGCCCCTACGAGCAGTACTTC. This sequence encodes CASSVYSGGPYEQYF.

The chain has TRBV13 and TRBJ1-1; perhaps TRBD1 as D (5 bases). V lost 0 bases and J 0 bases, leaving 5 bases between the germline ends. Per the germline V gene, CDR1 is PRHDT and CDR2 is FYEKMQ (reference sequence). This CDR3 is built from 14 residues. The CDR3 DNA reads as TGTGCCAGCAGCTTAGGACAGGTGAACACTGAAGCTTTCTTT. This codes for CASSLGQVNTEAFF.

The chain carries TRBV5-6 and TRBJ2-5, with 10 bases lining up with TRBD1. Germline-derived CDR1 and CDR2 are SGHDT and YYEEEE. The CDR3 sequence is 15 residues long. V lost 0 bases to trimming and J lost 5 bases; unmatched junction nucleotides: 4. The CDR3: CASSLAGTGDETQYF. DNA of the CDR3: TGTGCCAGCAGCTTGGCCGGGACAGGGGATGAGACCCAGTACTTC. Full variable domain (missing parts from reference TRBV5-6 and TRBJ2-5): DAGVTQSPTHLIKTRGQQVTLRCSPKSGHDTVSWYQQALGQGPQFIFQYYEEEERQRGNFPDRFSGHQFPNYSSELNVNALLLGDSALYLCASSLAGTGDETQYFGPGTRLLVL.

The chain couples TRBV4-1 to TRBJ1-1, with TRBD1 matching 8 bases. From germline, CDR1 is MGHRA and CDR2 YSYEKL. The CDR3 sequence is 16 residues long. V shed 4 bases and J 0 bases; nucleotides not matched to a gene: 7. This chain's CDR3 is CASSPRQGQMNTEAFF. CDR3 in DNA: TGCGCCAGCAGCCCGAGACAGGGGCAAATGAACACTGAAGCTTTCTTT.

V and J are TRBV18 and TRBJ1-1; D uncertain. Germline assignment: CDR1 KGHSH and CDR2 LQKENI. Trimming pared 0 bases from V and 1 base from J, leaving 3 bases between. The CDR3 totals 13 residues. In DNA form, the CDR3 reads TGTGCCAGCTCACCACCGGAGAACACTGAAGCTTTCTTT. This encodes CASSPPENTEAFF.

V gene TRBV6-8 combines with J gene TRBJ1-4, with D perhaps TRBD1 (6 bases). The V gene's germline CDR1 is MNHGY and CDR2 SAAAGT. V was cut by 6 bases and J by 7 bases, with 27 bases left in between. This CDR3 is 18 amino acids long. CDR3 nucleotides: TGTGCCAGCAGCTCTCAGGGGCAGCGTGAACAAAGGGTTGAAAAACTGTTTTTT. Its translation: CASSSQGQREQRVEKLFF.

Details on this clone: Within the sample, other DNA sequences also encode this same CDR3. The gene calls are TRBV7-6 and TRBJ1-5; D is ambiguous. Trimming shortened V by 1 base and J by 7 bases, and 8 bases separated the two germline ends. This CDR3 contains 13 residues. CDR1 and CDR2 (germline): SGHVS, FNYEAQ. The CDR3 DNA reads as TGTGCCAGCAGCTTAGGCCTCGCCCAGCCCCAGCATTTT. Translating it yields CASSLGLAQPQHF.

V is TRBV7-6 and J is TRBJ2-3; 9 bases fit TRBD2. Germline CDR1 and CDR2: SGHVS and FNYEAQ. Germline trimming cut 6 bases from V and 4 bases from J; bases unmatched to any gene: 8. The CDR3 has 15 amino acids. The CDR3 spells CASSRSGSSADTQYF. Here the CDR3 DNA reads TGTGCCAGCAGTCGTAGCGGGAGCTCTGCAGATACGCAGTATTTT.

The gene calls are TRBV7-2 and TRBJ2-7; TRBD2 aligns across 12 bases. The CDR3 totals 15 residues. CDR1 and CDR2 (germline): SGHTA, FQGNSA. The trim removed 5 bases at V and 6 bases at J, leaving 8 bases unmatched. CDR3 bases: TGTGCCAGCAGCAAACCGACTAGCGGGAGCGGCGAGCAGTACTTC. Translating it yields CASSKPTSGSGEQYF. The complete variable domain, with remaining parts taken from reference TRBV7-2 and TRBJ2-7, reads GAGVSQSPSNKVTEKGKDVELRCDPISGHTALYWYRQSLGQGLEFLIYFQGNSAPDKSGLPSDRFSAERTGGSVSTLTIQRTQQEDSAVYLCASSKPTSGSGEQYFGPGTRLTVT.

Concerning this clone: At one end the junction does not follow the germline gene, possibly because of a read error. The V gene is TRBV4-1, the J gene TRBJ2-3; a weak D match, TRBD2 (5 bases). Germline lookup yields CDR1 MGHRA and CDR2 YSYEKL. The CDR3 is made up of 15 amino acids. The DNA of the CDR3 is TGTGCCAGCAGCCAAGGACTGGGCAGCACAGATACGCAGTATTTT. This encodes CASSQGLGSTDTQYF.

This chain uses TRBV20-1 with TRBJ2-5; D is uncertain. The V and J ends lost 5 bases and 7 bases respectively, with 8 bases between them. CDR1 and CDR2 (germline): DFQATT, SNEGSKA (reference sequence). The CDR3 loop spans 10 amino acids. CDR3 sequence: CSAGFGTQYF. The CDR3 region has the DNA TGCAGTGCTGGGTTCGGGACCCAGTACTTC.

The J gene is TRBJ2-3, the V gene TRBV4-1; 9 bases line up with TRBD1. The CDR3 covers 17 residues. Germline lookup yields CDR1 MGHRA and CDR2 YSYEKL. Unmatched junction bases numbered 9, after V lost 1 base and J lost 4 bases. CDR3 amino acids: CASSQGVPGQGSDTQYF. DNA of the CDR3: TGCGCCAGCAGCCAAGGAGTCCCGGGACAGGGCTCAGATACGCAGTATTTT.

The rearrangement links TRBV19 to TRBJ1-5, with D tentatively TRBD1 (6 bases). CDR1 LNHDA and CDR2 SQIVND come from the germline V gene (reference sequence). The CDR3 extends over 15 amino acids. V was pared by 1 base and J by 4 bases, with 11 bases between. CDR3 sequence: CASSIGGGRNQPQHF. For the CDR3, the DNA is TGTGCCAGTAGTATAGGGGGGGGGCGGAATCAGCCCCAGCATTTT.

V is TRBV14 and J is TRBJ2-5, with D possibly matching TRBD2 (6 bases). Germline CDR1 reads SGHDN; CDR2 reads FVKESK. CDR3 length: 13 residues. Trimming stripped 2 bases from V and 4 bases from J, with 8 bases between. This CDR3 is CASSQLGGETQYF. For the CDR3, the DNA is TGTGCCAGCAGCCAATTGGGGGGAGAGACCCAGTACTTC.

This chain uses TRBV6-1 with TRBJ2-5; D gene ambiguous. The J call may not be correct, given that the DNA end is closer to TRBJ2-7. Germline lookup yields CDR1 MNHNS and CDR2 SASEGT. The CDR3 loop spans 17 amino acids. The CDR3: CASSDIPGRSLSYEQYF. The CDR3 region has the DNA TGTGCCAGCAGTGATATCCCGGGCAGGTCATTATCCTACGAGCAGTACTTC.